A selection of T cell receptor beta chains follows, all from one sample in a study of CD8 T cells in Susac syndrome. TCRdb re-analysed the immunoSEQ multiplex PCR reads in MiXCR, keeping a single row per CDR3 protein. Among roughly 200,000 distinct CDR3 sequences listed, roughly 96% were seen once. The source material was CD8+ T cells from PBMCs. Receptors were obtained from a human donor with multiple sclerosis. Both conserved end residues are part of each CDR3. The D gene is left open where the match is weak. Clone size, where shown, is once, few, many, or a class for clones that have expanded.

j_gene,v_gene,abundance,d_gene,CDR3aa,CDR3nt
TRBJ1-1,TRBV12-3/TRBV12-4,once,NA,CASSLGPGNTEAFF,TGTGCCAGCAGTTTGGGGCCGGGGAACACTGAAGCTTTCTTT
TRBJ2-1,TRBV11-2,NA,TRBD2,CASSLAGSGSYEQFF,TGTGCCAGCAGCTTAGCGGGTAGCGGGAGCTATGAGCAGTTCTTC
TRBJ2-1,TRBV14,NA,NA,CASSQRTGRYNEQFF,TGTGCCAGCAGCCAACGGACGGGAAGGTACAATGAGCAGTTCTTC
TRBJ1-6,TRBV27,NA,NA,CASRRTENSPLHF,TGTGCCAGCAGAAGGACAGAAAATTCACCCCTCCACTTT
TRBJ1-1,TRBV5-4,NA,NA,CASSLVDNEAFF,TGTGCCAGCAGCTTGGTGGACAATGAAGCTTTCTTT
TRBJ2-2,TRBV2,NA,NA,CASTDGFGGYTGELFF,TGTGCCAGCACTGACGGCTTCGGAGGGTACACCGGGGAGCTGTTTTTT
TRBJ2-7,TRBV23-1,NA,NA,CASSQTLRLALSYEQYF,TGCGCCAGCAGTCAAACCCTCAGGTTGGCACTTTCTTACGAGCAGTACTTC
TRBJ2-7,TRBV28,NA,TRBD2,CASSFPNPGLAGVPLPRYEQYF,TGTGCCAGCAGTTTCCCCAATCCGGGACTAGCGGGAGTGCCCCTCCCCAGATACGAGCAGTACTTC
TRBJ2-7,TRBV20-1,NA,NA,CSARDRQGPQYEQYF,TGCAGTGCTAGAGATCGTCAGGGGCCCCAATACGAGCAGTACTTC
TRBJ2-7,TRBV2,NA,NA,CASSERIGEVYEQYF,TGTGCCAGCAGTGAAAGGATAGGGGAGGTCTACGAGCAGTACTTC
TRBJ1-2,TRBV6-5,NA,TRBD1,CASTRQGTYGYTF,TGTGCCAGCACCCGACAGGGCACCTATGGCTACACCTTC
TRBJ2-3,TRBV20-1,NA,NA,CSARPSSRSDTQYF,TGCAGTGCTAGACCCTCCTCCCGGTCGGATACGCAGTATTTT
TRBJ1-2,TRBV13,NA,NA,CATEGYTF,TGTGCCACCGAGGGCTACACCTTC
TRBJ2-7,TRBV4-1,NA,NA,CASSQEGAGPLAYEQYF,TGCGCCAGCAGCCAAGAGGGCGCAGGGCCCTTAGCCTACGAGCAGTACTTC
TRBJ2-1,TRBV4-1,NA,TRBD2,CASSQVVLAGAHNEQFF,TGCGCCAGCAGCCAAGTAGTTCTGGCGGGAGCCCACAATGAGCAGTTCTTC
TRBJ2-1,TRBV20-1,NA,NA,CSARDLRESNEQFF,TGCAGTGCTAGAGATCTAAGGGAAAGCAATGAGCAGTTCTTC
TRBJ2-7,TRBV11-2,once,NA,CASSFGAGKYF,TGTGCCAGCAGCTTTGGGGCAGGGAAGTACTTC
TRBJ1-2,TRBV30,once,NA,CAWQINYGYTF,TGTGCCTGGCAAATTAACTATGGCTACACCTTC
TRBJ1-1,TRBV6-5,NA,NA,CASSPPPAMNTEAFF,TGTGCCAGCAGTCCACCGCCCGCAATGAACACTGAAGCTTTCTTT
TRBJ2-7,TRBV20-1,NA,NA,CSASGGGGYYEQYF,TGCAGTGCTTCCGGGGGAGGGGGATATTACGAGCAGTACTTC
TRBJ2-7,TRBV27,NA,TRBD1,CASSSQQGASKDEQYF,TGTGCCAGCAGTTCGCAACAGGGGGCTAGTAAAGACGAGCAGTACTTC
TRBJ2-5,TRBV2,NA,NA,CASSDPRREKTQYF,TGTGCCAGCAGTGATCCCCGCAGGGAAAAGACCCAGTACTTC
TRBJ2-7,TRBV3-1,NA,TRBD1,CASSQVGQGFPYEQYF,TGTGCCAGCAGCCAAGTGGGACAGGGCTTTCCCTACGAGCAGTACTTC
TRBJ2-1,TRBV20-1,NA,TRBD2,CSAAPWTSVHNEQFF,TGCAGTGCTGCTCCTTGGACTAGCGTACACAATGAGCAGTTCTTC
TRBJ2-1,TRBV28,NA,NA,CASSQMRAVGEQFF,TGTGCCAGCAGCCAGATGAGGGCCGTAGGTGAGCAGTTCTTC
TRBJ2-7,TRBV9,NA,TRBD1,CASSAGGPTYEQYF,TGTGCCAGCAGCGCAGGGGGCCCCACCTACGAGCAGTACTTC
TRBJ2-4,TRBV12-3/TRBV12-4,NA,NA,CASSLIGVGDIQYF,TGTGCCAGCAGTTTGATAGGGGTTGGGGACATTCAGTACTTC
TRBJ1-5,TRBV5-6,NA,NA,CASSFGVRGQPQHF,TGTGCCAGCAGCTTTGGGGTCCGAGGACAGCCCCAGCATTTT
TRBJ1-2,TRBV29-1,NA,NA,CSVEGLEGDGYGYTF,TGCAGCGTTGAAGGCTTGGAAGGGGACGGCTATGGCTACACCTTC
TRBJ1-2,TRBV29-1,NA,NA,CSAEGGYGYTF,TGCAGCGCGGAGGGGGGCTATGGCTACACCTTC
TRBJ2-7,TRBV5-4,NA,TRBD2,CASSPGTSEQYF,TGTGCCAGCAGCCCCGGGACTAGCGAGCAGTACTTC
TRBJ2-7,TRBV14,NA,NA,CASSHPKRGIYEQYF,TGTGCCAGCAGTCACCCTAAACGGGGGATCTACGAGCAGTACTTC
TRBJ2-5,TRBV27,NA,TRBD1,CASSPLRTGTGETQYF,TGTGCCAGCAGTCCACTAAGGACAGGGACCGGGGAGACCCAGTACTTC
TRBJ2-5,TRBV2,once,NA,CATERLNQETQYF,TGTGCCACAGAGCGACTCAACCAAGAGACCCAGTACTTC
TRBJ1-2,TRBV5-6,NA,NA,CASSLETGGVYGYTF,TGTGCCAGCAGCTTGGAAACTGGAGGTGTCTATGGCTACACCTTC
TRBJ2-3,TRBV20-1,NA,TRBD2,CSASFTSGGRTDTQYF,TGCAGTGCTAGCTTTACTAGCGGGGGCCGCACAGATACGCAGTATTTT
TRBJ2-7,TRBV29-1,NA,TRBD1,CSVLDRSAYEQYF,TGCAGCGTCTTGGACAGGTCTGCCTACGAGCAGTACTTC
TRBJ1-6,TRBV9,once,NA,CASSSGTRLHF,TGTGCCAGCAGCTCAGGCACGCGCCTCCACTTT
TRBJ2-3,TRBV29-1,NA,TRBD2,CSLRLASPPTDTQYF,TGCAGCCTAAGACTAGCGAGCCCACCCACAGATACGCAGTATTTT
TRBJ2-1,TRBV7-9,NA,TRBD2,CASSRTSGGLNEQFF,TGTGCCAGCAGCCGTACTAGCGGGGGTTTAAATGAGCAGTTCTTC
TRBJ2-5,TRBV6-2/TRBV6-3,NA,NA,CASSTLETQYF,TGTGCCAGCAGTACCCTCGAGACCCAGTACTTC
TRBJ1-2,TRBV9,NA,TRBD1,CASSVSGTGPLYGYTF,TGTGCCAGCAGCGTTAGTGGGACAGGACCACTCTATGGCTACACCTTC
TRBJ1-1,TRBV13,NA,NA,CASTSGGYTEAFF,TGTGCCAGCACCAGTGGGGGTTACACTGAAGCTTTCTTT
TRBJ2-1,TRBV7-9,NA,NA,CASSPHAGQAFNEQFF,TGTGCCAGCAGCCCCCATGCCGGTCAGGCGTTCAATGAGCAGTTCTTC
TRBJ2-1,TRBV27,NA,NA,CASSLNSYNEQFF,TGTGCCAGCAGTTTAAACTCCTACAATGAGCAGTTCTTC
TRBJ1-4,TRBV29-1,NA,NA,CSVEDRPRGLFF,TGCAGCGTTGAAGATCGTCCTAGGGGACTGTTTTTT
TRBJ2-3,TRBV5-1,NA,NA,CASSWTETTLTDTQYF,TGCGCCAGCAGCTGGACGGAAACTACCCTCACAGATACGCAGTATTTT
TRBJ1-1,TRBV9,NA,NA,CASSAGQSSNTEAFF,TGTGCCAGCAGCGCCGGACAGAGCTCGAACACTGAAGCTTTCTTT
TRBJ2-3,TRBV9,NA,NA,CASSVRTGSTDTQYF,TGTGCCAGCAGCGTCCGGACGGGTAGCACAGATACGCAGTATTTT
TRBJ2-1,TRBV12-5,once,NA,CASWGTNEQFF,TGTGCTAGTTGGGGGACCAATGAGCAGTTCTTC
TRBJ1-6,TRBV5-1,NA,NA,CASSLRHFSSNSPLHF,TGCGCCAGCAGCCTCCGACACTTTTCTAGTAATTCACCCCTCCACTTT
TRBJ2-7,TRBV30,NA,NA,CAIRDGSYEQYF,TGTGCCATCCGGGACGGATCCTACGAGCAGTACTTC